The rows below give T cell receptor beta chains drawn from one sample of a study of blood T cells in healthy people across ages. A single record per CDR3 protein comes from TCRdb applying MiXCR to the 5' RACE reads. The table includes around 790,000 distinct CDR3 sequences, 44% detected once. The sequenced material came from blood. The origin of the receptors is a man between 60 and 75 years old in good health. Both conserved end residues are part of each CDR3. The D gene is left open where the match is weak. Not all rows give a size; the values are once, few, many and, for expanded clones, a class.

v_call,clone_size,j_call,d_call,cdr3_aa,cdr3_nt
TRBV12-3/TRBV12-4,NA,TRBJ2-5,NA,CASSLQERQYF,TGTGCCAGCAGCCTACAAGAGAGACAGTACTTC
TRBV20-1,once,TRBJ2-7,NA,CSARDLTLSSYEQYF,TGCAGTGCTAGAGATCTAACGTTAAGCTCCTACGAGCAGTACTTC
TRBV3-1,NA,TRBJ2-5,NA,CASSQGGGGNYNEQYF,TGTGCCAGCAGCCAAGGAGGCGGCGGGAATTACAATGAGCAGTACTTC
TRBV28,NA,TRBJ2-2,TRBD1,CASRRDRIANTGELFF,TGTGCCAGCAGGCGGGACAGGATTGCGAACACCGGGGAGCTGTTTTTT
TRBV11-3,few,TRBJ2-7,NA,CASSLDYSDNEQYF,TGTGCCAGCAGCTTAGATTACAGTGACAATGAGCAGTACTTC
TRBV14,NA,TRBJ1-4,TRBD1,CASSQEETGGGEKLFF,TGTGCCAGCAGCCAAGAGGAGACAGGGGGCGGGGAAAAACTGTTTTTT
TRBV4-3,NA,TRBJ2-7,TRBD1,CASSQVGTRDSYNEQYF,TGCGCCAGCAGCCAAGTTGGTACAAGGGACAGCTACAATGAGCAGTACTTC
TRBV6-5,few,TRBJ1-2,TRBD1,CASGTGGGGYTF,TGTGCCAGCGGTACAGGGGGGGGTGGCTACACCTTC
TRBV6-5,NA,TRBJ2-4,TRBD1,CASSPQGVGKNIQYF,TGTGCCAGCAGTCCACAGGGGGTCGGCAAAAACATTCAGTACTTC
TRBV4-3,NA,TRBJ1-2,TRBD1,CASSQVIRGWENYGYTF,TGCGCCAGCAGCCAAGTAATCAGGGGGTGGGAAAACTATGGCTACACCTTC
TRBV18,few,TRBJ2-5,NA,CASSPRPSDQETQYF,TGTGCCAGCTCACCACGCCCTAGCGACCAAGAGACCCAGTACTTC
TRBV9,NA,TRBJ1-5,NA,CASSVDGAGPIANQPQHF,TGTGCCAGCAGCGTAGATGGGGCAGGACCCATAGCAAATCAGCCCCAGCATTTT
TRBV4-3,NA,TRBJ1-2,NA,CASSQMLGTNNYGYTF,TGCGCCAGCAGCCAAATGTTGGGGACAAATAACTATGGCTACACCTTC
TRBV12-3/TRBV12-4,once,TRBJ2-4,TRBD1,CASSQQGTNIQYF,TGTGCCAGCAGCCAACAGGGGACAAACATTCAGTACTTC
TRBV7-2,NA,TRBJ2-7,TRBD2,CASSSLAGGPYEQYF,TGTGCCAGCAGCTCTCTAGCGGGGGGGCCTTACGAGCAGTACTTC
TRBV14,NA,TRBJ2-5,NA,CAGSQDFNRGPKETQYF,TGTGCCGGCAGCCAAGATTTCAACCGGGGCCCCAAAGAGACCCAGTACTTC
TRBV6-2/TRBV6-3,NA,TRBJ1-1,NA,CASSSIGVEAFF,TGTGCCAGCAGCTCCATAGGGGTTGAAGCTTTCTTT
TRBV9,NA,TRBJ2-1,NA,CASSVDPLGSNEQFF,TGTGCCAGCAGCGTAGATCCCCTAGGAAGCAATGAGCAGTTCTTC
TRBV28,NA,TRBJ2-7,NA,CATNTYTGSYEQYF,TGTGCCACCAACACCTATACGGGATCCTACGAGCAGTACTTC
TRBV24-1,NA,TRBJ1-2,NA,CAASEDTHHGYTF,TGTGCCGCCAGTGAGGACACCCATCATGGCTACACCTTC
TRBV6-2/TRBV6-3,few,TRBJ2-1,NA,CASSYSITGHEQFF,TGTGCCAGCAGTTACTCGATAACAGGCCATGAGCAGTTCTTC
TRBV20-1,NA,TRBJ2-3,TRBD2,CSAGLAASTDTQYF,TGCAGTGCCGGACTAGCGGCTAGCACAGATACGCAGTATTTT
TRBV3-1,NA,TRBJ1-5,NA,CASSQVGISNQPQHF,TGTGCCAGCAGCCAAGTTGGCATTAGCAATCAGCCCCAGCATTTT
TRBV10-3,few,TRBJ2-7,NA,CAISWDTTYEQYF,TGTGCCATCAGTTGGGATACAACCTACGAGCAGTACTTC
TRBV15,many,TRBJ2-7,TRBD2,CATSLPPIAGVLYEQYF,TGTGCCACCAGCTTGCCCCCCATAGCGGGGGTCCTCTACGAGCAGTACTTC
TRBV14,NA,TRBJ2-1,NA,CASGQDQTYNEQFF,TGTGCCAGCGGCCAAGACCAAACCTACAATGAGCAGTTCTTC
TRBV6-5,once,TRBJ1-2,NA,CASSPVPANYGYTF,TGTGCCAGCAGCCCCGTCCCAGCTAACTATGGCTACACCTTC
TRBV7-9,few,TRBJ2-5,NA,CASSLFLGETQYF,TGTGCCAGCAGCTTATTCCTTGGGGAGACCCAGTACTTC